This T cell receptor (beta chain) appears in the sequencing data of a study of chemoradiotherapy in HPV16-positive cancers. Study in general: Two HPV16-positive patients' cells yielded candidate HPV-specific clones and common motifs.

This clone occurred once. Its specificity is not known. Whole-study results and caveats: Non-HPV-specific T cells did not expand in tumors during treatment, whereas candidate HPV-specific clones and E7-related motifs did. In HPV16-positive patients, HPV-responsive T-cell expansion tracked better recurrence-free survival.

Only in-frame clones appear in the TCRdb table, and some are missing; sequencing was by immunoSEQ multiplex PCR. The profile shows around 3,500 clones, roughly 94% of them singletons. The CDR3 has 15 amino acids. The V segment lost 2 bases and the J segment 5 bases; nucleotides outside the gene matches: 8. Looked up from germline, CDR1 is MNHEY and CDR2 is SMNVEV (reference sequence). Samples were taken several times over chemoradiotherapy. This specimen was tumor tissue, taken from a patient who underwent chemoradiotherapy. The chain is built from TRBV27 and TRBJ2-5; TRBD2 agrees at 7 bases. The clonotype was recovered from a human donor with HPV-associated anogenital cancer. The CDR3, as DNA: TGTGCCAGCAGTTTACTGGCGGTGGGGGGGGAGACCCAGTACTTC. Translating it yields CASSLLAVGGETQYF.